These 22 T cell receptor beta chains share one sample of origin, sequenced in a study of T cell responses to AZD1222 COVID-19 vaccine. Generated by immunoSEQ multiplex PCR, the TCRdb table keeps only in-frame clones and is missing some. Here the sample spans 100,000 to 150,000 clones, 85% to 90% being singletons. Sequencing used peripheral blood, obtained on day 0 of AZD1222 vaccination. These receptors were obtained from an adult in good health.

The chain employs TRBV28 and TRBJ2-2; TRBD1 agrees at 8 bases. V shed 7 bases and J 6 bases; nucleotides not matched to a gene: 13. This CDR3 spans 16 amino acids. CDR1 MDHEN and CDR2 SYDVKM come from the germline V gene. DNA for the CDR3: TGTGCCAGCACCACCTGGGCAGGGGGCCGACCCGGGGAGCTGTTTTTT. Translated: CASTTWAGGRPGELFF.

This clone is labeled medium-sized. The chain links TRBV24-1 to TRBJ2-1, with TRBD1 matching 9 bases. The J segment lost 7 bases and the V segment lost 0 bases, leaving 6 bases of the junction unmatched. This CDR3 comprises 16 residues. Germline V CDR1 and CDR2: KGHDR, SFDVKD. The CDR3 loop is CATSDLGQGIGNEQFF. CDR3 DNA: TGTGCCACCAGTGATTTGGGACAGGGGATTGGAAATGAGCAGTTCTTC.

This clone was observed a single time. V usage is TRBV29-1 and J usage is TRBJ1-1, with 8 bases identical to TRBD1. The germline V gene encodes CDR1 SQVTM and CDR2 ANQGSEA. CDR3 length equals 17 residues. The ends lost 4 bases at V and 0 bases at J; junction bases unmatched: 13. CDR3 region: CSVVQGALYSMNTEAFF. DNA of the CDR3: TGCAGCGTTGTTCAGGGGGCGCTTTATTCCATGAACACTGAAGCTTTCTTT.

This chain uses TRBV7-3 with TRBJ1-3, with TRBD1 as a possible D gene (6 bases). V was clipped by 5 bases and J by 4 bases, with 9 bases between them. The CDR3 has 13 residues. Germline V gene data show CDR1 as SGHTA and CDR2 as FQGTGA. The CDR3 region is CASSIGTGNTIYF. CDR3 nucleotides: TGTGCCAGCAGCATTGGGACAGGAAACACCATATATTTT.

This clone appeared a few times. The V call is TRBV28, the J call TRBJ1-2; the D is unclear. CDR1 is MDHEN and CDR2 is SYDVKM in the germline V gene. The length of the CDR3 is 13 residues. Deletions cut 7 bases from V and 2 bases from J, with 11 bases between. CDR3 bases: TGTGCCAGCATGGTAGGACGCAACTATGGCTACACCTTC. Its protein product is CASMVGRNYGYTF.

The chain recombines TRBV9 with TRBJ2-2; D is possibly TRBD1 or TRBD2 (6 bases each). There are 17 residues in the CDR3. V gave up 0 bases and J gave up 3 bases, with 15 bases separating them. CDR1 and CDR2 (germline): SGDLS, YYNGEE. The CDR3 protein is CASSVAVSGADTGELFF. The CDR3 DNA follows: TGTGCCAGCAGCGTAGCAGTTTCGGGGGCGGACACCGGGGAGCTGTTTTTT.

CDR3 residues: CASSQPHRAGANVLTF. In DNA form, the CDR3 reads TGTGCCAGCAGCCAACCCCACAGGGCTGGGGCCAACGTCCTGACTTTC. This chain uses TRBV16 with TRBJ2-6; TRBD1 might be the D (6 bases). The germline V gene encodes CDR1 KGHSY and CDR2 FQNENV. CDR3 length: 16 residues. Trimming took 2 bases from V and 2 from J, leaving 10 bases between them.

The rearrangement links TRBV5-4 to TRBJ1-6; perhaps TRBD1 as D (6 bases). This CDR3 contains 15 residues. V was clipped by 0 bases and J by 9 bases, with 13 bases between them. The germline CDR1 and CDR2 sequences are SGHNT and YYREEE (reference sequence). Here the CDR3 DNA reads TGTGCCAGCAGCTTGGAGGGGGGAAGAAGTTCACCCCTCCACTTT. This gives the protein CASSLEGGRSSPLHF.

The CDR3 coding sequence is TGTGCCAGCAGCTTACAGGGTTGGTACCAAGAGACCCAGTACTTC. Translated: CASSLQGWYQETQYF. The chain carries TRBV7-6 and TRBJ2-5; weak D call: TRBD1 (5 bases). The germline V and J ends were trimmed by 2 bases and 0 bases, with 10 bases remaining between them. CDR1 is SGHVS, CDR2 FNYEAQ, per germline. CDR3 length: 15 amino acids.

The V call is TRBV6-5, the J call TRBJ1-1; D may be TRBD1 (5 bases). The CDR3 is 13 residues long. V lost 4 bases, J lost 6 bases, and 12 bases lay in between. Germline CDR1 MNHEY, CDR2 SVGAGI. The CDR3 sequence: CASSLIRAAEAFF. The CDR3 nucleotides read TGTGCCAGCAGTTTGATCAGGGCGGCTGAAGCTTTCTTT.

V gene TRBV6-5 combines with J gene TRBJ2-6; D gene ambiguous. Trimming removed 2 bases from V and 0 bases from J, with 2 bases in between. CDR1 and CDR2 from the germline V gene are MNHEY and SVGAGI. This CDR3 contains 14 residues. The CDR3 here is CASSYDSGANVLTF. CDR3 DNA sequence: TGTGCCAGCAGTTACGACTCTGGGGCCAACGTCCTGACTTTC.

The CDR3 DNA sequence: TGTGCCAGCAGGGGACTAGCGGGGACCTACAATGAGCAGTTCTTC. As protein: CASRGLAGTYNEQFF. The V gene is TRBV2, the J gene TRBJ2-1; 13 bases agree with TRBD2. Per germline, CDR1 SNHLY and CDR2 FYNNEI. The CDR3 sequence is 15 residues long. V lost 6 bases to trimming and J lost 2 bases; unmatched junction nucleotides: 1.

The chain employs TRBV28 and TRBJ2-7; 13 nucleotides line up with TRBD2. V shed 2 bases and J 5 bases; nucleotides not matched to a gene: 6. This CDR3 is 16 amino acids long. CDR1 is MDHEN, CDR2 SYDVKM, per germline. The CDR3 sequence: CASSLAQLAGGHEQYF. CDR3 sequence (DNA): TGTGCCAGCAGTTTAGCCCAACTAGCGGGGGGGCACGAGCAGTACTTC.

This chain joins TRBV5-6 and TRBJ1-5, with 8 bases fitting TRBD1. Germline loops: CDR1 SGHDT, CDR2 YYEEEE. Trimming took 4 bases from V and 3 from J; bases not matched to a gene: 6. The CDR3 extends over 15 amino acids. The CDR3 spells CASSRGTGDNQPQHF. Written as DNA, the CDR3 is TGTGCCAGCAGCCGGGGGACAGGAGACAATCAGCCCCAGCATTTT.

The chain joins TRBV5-6 to TRBJ1-3; 7 bases are shared with TRBD1. This CDR3 region has 17 residues. The junction had 8 bases not matched to a gene; V was cut back by 2 bases and J by 0 bases. From germline, CDR1 is SGHDT and CDR2 YYEEEE. In DNA, the CDR3 is TGTGCCAGCAGCTTACACAGGGGAGGCAACTCTGGAAACACCATATATTTT. It translates to CASSLHRGGNSGNTIYF.

The chain carries TRBV11-2 and TRBJ1-1, with TRBD1 as a possible D gene (5 bases). This CDR3 is 13 amino acids long. V dropped 6 bases and J dropped 3 bases, with 11 bases sitting between them. The germline V gene encodes CDR1 SGHAT and CDR2 FQNNGV. The CDR3 sequence: CASSPGGYTEAFF. The CDR3 nucleotides are TGTGCCAGCAGTCCCGGGGGATACACTGAAGCTTTCTTT.

This chain links TRBV5-1 with TRBJ1-2; D gene uncertain. The CDR3 runs to 15 residues. V gave up 5 bases and J gave up 7 bases, with 21 bases separating them. Germline lookup yields CDR1 SGHRS and CDR2 YFSETQ. Here the CDR3 reads CASRFGVSLAGGYTF. The CDR3 DNA sequence: TGCGCCAGCAGGTTCGGGGTCAGTCTTGCGGGTGGCTACACCTTC.

The chain recombines TRBV25-1 with TRBJ1-1, with D hard to call. Trimming cost V 5 bases and J 5 bases, with 12 bases left between them. Germline assignment: CDR1 MGHDK and CDR2 SYGVNS. The CDR3 sequence is 13 residues long. In DNA form, the CDR3 reads TGTGCCAGCAGTAGGGCTGGAGTTACTGAAGCTTTCTTT. Its translation: CASSRAGVTEAFF.

The V call is TRBV9, the J call TRBJ2-7; 7 nucleotides align to TRBD1. This CDR3 has 15 amino acids. V gave up 0 bases and J gave up 0 bases; unmatched junction bases: 3. Germline V lookup: CDR1 SGDLS, CDR2 YYNGEE. CDR3 in DNA: TGTGCCAGCAGCGTAGGGGGACAGTACTCCTACGAGCAGTACTTC. Residues: CASSVGGQYSYEQYF. Drawing the rest from reference TRBV9 and TRBJ2-7, the complete variable domain is DSGVTQTPKHLITATGQRVTLRCSPRSGDLSVYWYQQSLDQGLQFLIQYYNGEERAKGNILERFSAQQFPDLHSELNLSSLELGDSALYFCASSVGGQYSYEQYFGPGTRLTVT.

In regard to this clone: Distinct nucleotide sequences in the sample also encode this CDR3. The V and J genes are TRBV20-1 and TRBJ2-3, with D perhaps being TRBD1 or TRBD2 (5 bases each). Germline loops: CDR1 DFQATT, CDR2 SNEGSKA (reference sequence). The V and J ends lost 6 bases and 6 bases respectively, with 10 bases between them. The CDR3 is made up of 11 amino acids. CDR3 nucleotides: TGCAGTGCGTCCAGGGAGGATACGCAGTATTTT. Translation gives CSASREDTQYF.

The CDR3 here is CASSLGTGEKLFF. DNA for the CDR3: TGCGCCAGCAGCTTGGGGACGGGAGAAAAACTGTTTTTT. The chain links TRBV5-1 to TRBJ1-4; D is undetermined. The CDR3 is made up of 13 amino acids. V lost 0 bases and J lost 8, with 8 bases in between. CDR1 and CDR2 (germline): SGHRS, YFSETQ.

The rearrangement links TRBV28 to TRBJ2-7; possibly TRBD1 or TRBD2 for D (5 bases each). The ends were cut back, 6 bases at V and 2 bases at J, with 17 bases in the middle. The CDR3 loop spans 15 amino acids. CDR1 is MDHEN, CDR2 SYDVKM, per germline. Here the CDR3 DNA reads TGTGCCAGCAGCCCCGGGGCGCTGGAACCCTACGAGCAGTACTTC. Its translation: CASSPGALEPYEQYF.